This T cell receptor beta chain is from a study of beta chain features in type 1 diabetes. Overall study: Cell yields, age and gender were similar between patients and healthy donors. Researchers looked at some 110 million sorted cells across all samples. Study results and limitations: The naive, central memory and Treg TCRB repertoires of patients appeared to be more similar to one another than those of healthy donors. Researchers report that Type 1 diabetes patients had moderately but significantly shorter TCRB CDR3s across all four CD4+ subsets.

A CD45RO/CCR7/CD25/CD127/CD95/CD27 panel sorted naive, central memory, regulatory and stem cell-like memory CD4+ cells. Every isolated RNA sample was fully reverse transcribed, so sequencing captured expressed TCRB transcripts. Profiling relied on immunoSEQ multiplex PCR, and the TCRdb table lists in-frame clones only, not all of them. The profile shows some 350,000 clones, about 14% of them singletons. CDR1 LGHNA and CDR2 YSLEER come from the germline V gene. V was pared by 0 bases and J by 6 bases, with 8 bases between. The CDR3 runs to 13 residues. About this clone: Its antigen remains unknown.

The V call is TRBV4-3, the J call TRBJ1-1, with D unresolved. Material: naive CD4+ T cells from blood. This receptor was obtained from a woman under 30 with type 1 diabetes. CDR3 nucleotides: TGCGCCAGCAGCCAAGATCCTAGTTCTGAAGCTTTCTTT. Its translation: CASSQDPSSEAFF.